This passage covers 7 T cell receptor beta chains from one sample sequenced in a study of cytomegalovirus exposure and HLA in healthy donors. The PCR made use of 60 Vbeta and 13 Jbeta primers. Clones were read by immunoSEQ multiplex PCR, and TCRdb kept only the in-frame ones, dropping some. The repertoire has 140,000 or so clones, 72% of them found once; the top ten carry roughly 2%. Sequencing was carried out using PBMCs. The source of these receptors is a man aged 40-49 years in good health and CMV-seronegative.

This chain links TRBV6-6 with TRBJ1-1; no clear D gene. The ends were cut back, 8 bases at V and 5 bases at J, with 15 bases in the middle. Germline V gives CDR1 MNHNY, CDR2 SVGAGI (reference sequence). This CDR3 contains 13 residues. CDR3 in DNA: TGTGCCAGCGGGGTAGGAGGCGGGACTGAAGCTTTCTTT. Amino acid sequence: CASGVGGGTEAFF.

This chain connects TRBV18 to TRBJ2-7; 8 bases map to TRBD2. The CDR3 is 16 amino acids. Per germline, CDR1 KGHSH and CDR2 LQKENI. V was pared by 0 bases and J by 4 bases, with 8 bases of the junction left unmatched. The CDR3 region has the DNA TGTGCCAGCTCACCACCGAGTCAGCGGGAGTTGTACGAGCAGTACTTC. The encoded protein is CASSPPSQRELYEQYF.

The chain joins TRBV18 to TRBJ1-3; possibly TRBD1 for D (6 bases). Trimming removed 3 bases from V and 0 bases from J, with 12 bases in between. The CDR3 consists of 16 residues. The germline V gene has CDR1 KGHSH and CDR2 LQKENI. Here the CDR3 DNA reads TGTGCCAGCTCACCTCCAGGGGCCCTCTCTGGAAACACCATATATTTT. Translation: CASSPPGALSGNTIYF. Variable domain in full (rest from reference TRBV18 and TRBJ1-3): NAGVMQNPRHLVRRRGQEARLRCSPMKGHSHVYWYRQLPEEGLKFMVYLQKENIIDESGMPKERFSAEFPKEGPSILRIQQVVRGDSAAYFCASSPPGALSGNTIYFGEGSWLTVV.

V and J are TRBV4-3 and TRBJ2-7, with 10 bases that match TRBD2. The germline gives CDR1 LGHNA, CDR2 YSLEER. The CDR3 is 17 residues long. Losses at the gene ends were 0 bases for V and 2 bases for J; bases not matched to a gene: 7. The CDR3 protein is CASSQDLLAGSTYEQYF. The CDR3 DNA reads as TGCGCCAGCAGCCAAGATTTACTAGCGGGGTCGACCTACGAGCAGTACTTC.

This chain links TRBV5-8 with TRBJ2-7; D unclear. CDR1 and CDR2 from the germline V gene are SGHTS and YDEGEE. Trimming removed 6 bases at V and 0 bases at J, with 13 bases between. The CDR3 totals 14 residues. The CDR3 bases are TGTGCCAGCACCCCCCTGGGCCTCTCCTACGAGCAGTACTTC. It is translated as CASTPLGLSYEQYF.

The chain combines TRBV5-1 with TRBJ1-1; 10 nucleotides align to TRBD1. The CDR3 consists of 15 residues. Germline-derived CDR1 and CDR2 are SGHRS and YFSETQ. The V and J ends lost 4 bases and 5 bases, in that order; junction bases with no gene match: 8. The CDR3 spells CASSISGTGDTEAFF. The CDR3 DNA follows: TGCGCCAGCAGCATTTCCGGGACAGGGGATACTGAAGCTTTCTTT.

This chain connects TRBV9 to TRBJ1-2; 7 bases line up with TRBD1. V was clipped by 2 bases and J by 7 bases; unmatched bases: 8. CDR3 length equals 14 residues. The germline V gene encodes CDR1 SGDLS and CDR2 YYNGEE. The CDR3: CASSVGQAPRGYTF. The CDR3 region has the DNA TGTGCCAGCAGCGTCGGACAGGCGCCCCGTGGCTACACCTTC.